What follows are 19 T cell receptor beta chains derived from one specimen sequenced in a study of shared clonotypes between healthy human individuals. Naivety among CD8 cells was defined by CD45RO negativity and positive CCR7 selection, thereby excluding terminally differentiated effector memory CD45RA+ cells. Clones were sequenced by immunoSEQ multiplex PCR, and TCRdb holds only the in-frame ones, with some missing. The sample has millions of clones, approximately 95% seen once. Sequencing used naive CD8+ T cells sorted from blood. These receptors came from a man younger than 30 in good health.

The chain links TRBV12-5 to TRBJ1-4; TRBD1 agrees at 7 bases. The V and J ends lost 1 base and 7 bases, in that order; junction bases with no gene match: 6. CDR1 is LGHNT and CDR2 is FRNRAP in the germline V gene. The CDR3 length is 15 residues. CDR3 protein: CASGLGQGVTEKLFF. DNA of the CDR3: TGTGCTAGTGGTTTGGGACAGGGCGTTACTGAAAAACTGTTTTTT.

The CDR3 DNA reads TGTGCCAGCAGCCCCGGGGGGAGTGAGCAGTTCTTC. The encoded protein is CASSPGGSEQFF. This chain joins TRBV5-4 and TRBJ2-1, with 7 nucleotides matching TRBD2. The CDR3 covers 12 residues. CDR1 is SGHNT and CDR2 is YYREEE in the germline V gene (reference sequence). Unmatched junction bases numbered 4, after V lost 4 bases and J lost 9 bases.

V gene TRBV4-1 combines with J gene TRBJ2-7; 11 positions match TRBD1. The trim removed 1 base at V and 6 bases at J, leaving 8 bases unmatched. The CDR3 totals 16 residues. Germline CDR1 is MGHRA and CDR2 is YSYEKL. CDR3 loop: CASSQAWDRGSREQYF. The DNA for the CDR3 is TGCGCCAGCAGCCAAGCATGGGACAGGGGGTCTCGCGAGCAGTACTTC.

The J gene is TRBJ2-3, the V gene TRBV9; D possibly corresponds to TRBD1 (6 bases). The CDR3 runs to 15 residues. Between the trimmed V and J ends, which lost 0 bases and 2 bases, there was a span of 10 bases. Germline V gene data show CDR1 as SGDLS and CDR2 as YYNGEE. The CDR3 DNA is TGTGCCAGCAGCGTAGGGACAGTCACCACAGATACGCAGTATTTT. Its translation is CASSVGTVTTDTQYF.

V usage is TRBV2 and J usage is TRBJ2-7, with TRBD2 matching over 9 bases. CDR3 length: 13 residues. Germline V gene data show CDR1 as SNHLY and CDR2 as FYNNEI. With 5 bases clipped from V and 3 bases from J, the junction kept 2 bases outside the gene matches. The CDR3 region has the DNA TGTGCCAGCAGTTGGACTAGCGACTACGAGCAGTACTTC. It specifies CASSWTSDYEQYF.

Notes on this clone: The sample holds other DNA sequences that translate to the same CDR3. The chain employs TRBV25-1 and TRBJ2-7; D unclear. The CDR3 has 12 amino acids. Germline V gene lookup returns CDR1 MGHDK and CDR2 SYGVNS. V lost 3 bases and J lost 0, with 3 bases in between. The CDR3 spells CASSDSSYEQYF. The CDR3 nucleotides read TGTGCCAGCAGTGACAGCTCCTACGAGCAGTACTTC.

The V gene is TRBV5-6, the J gene TRBJ2-1, with a tentative D call TRBD2 (5 bases). The germline gives CDR1 SGHDT, CDR2 YYEEEE. V lost 3 bases and J lost 5, with 18 bases in between. The CDR3 totals 16 residues. In DNA, the CDR3 is TGTGCCAGCAGCTGGTCCCAGCGGAGGCCTGACAATGAGCAGTTCTTC. The encoded protein is CASSWSQRRPDNEQFF.

The chain uses TRBV7-9 and TRBJ2-6; the D gene is possibly TRBD2 (5 bases). This CDR3 is 19 amino acids long. CDR1 is SEHNR, CDR2 FQNEAQ, per germline (reference sequence). The ends were cut back, 10 bases at V and 0 bases at J, with 25 bases in the middle. This CDR3 reads CATSTLTSSDSSGANVLTF. DNA for the CDR3: TGTGCCACGTCCACCCTCACTAGTTCCGACTCCTCTGGGGCCAACGTCCTGACTTTC.

The V gene is TRBV6-6, the J gene TRBJ2-7; a possible D gene is TRBD1 (6 bases). The CDR3 is made up of 11 amino acids. The V and J ends lost 5 bases and 9 bases respectively, with 11 bases between them. CDR1 MNHNY and CDR2 SVGAGI come from the germline V gene (reference sequence). The CDR3 nucleotides read TGTGCCAGCAGTAGTCAACAGGGGCAGTACTTC. Translation gives CASSSQQGQYF.

The chain recombines TRBV4-3 with TRBJ1-4; D is perhaps TRBD1 (6 bases). CDR1 and CDR2 from the germline V gene are LGHNA and YSLEER. V lost 4 bases, J lost 7 bases, and 13 bases lay in between. The CDR3 is 14 amino acids. The CDR3: CASSPHREGEKLFF. The CDR3 DNA reads as TGCGCCAGCAGCCCACACAGGGAGGGTGAAAAACTGTTTTTT.

V is TRBV6-1 and J is TRBJ2-1; D gene unclear. The CDR3 is 13 residues long. The germline V gene encodes CDR1 MNHNS and CDR2 SASEGT. Trimming cost V 2 bases and J 4 bases, with 6 bases left between them. CDR3 in amino acids: CASSEQNYNEQFF. DNA of the CDR3: TGTGCCAGCAGTGAACAGAATTACAATGAGCAGTTCTTC.

This clone was detected only a few times. The chain is built from TRBV7-9 and TRBJ1-1, with D unresolved. Germline-derived CDR1 and CDR2 are SEHNR and FQNEAQ (reference sequence). There are 15 residues in the CDR3. Trimming cost V 5 bases and J 9 bases, with 22 bases left between them. The CDR3 DNA is TGTGCCAGCAGCCCAACAGAGGTTTTAGGGCGCAAAGCTTTCTTT. This encodes CASSPTEVLGRKAFF.

The chain links TRBV4-2 to TRBJ2-5, with D possibly being TRBD2 (6 bases). The germline V and J ends were trimmed by 1 base and 3 bases, with 24 bases remaining between them. The CDR3 sequence is 19 residues long. Germline V lookup: CDR1 LGHNA, CDR2 YNFKEQ. CDR3 nucleotides: TGTGCCAGCAGCCAAGTGTTAAGAGGGCGGGGCCCTGCAGAAGAGACCCAGTACTTC. Protein sequence: CASSQVLRGRGPAEETQYF.

The J gene is TRBJ2-7, the V gene TRBV11-2; TRBD2 might be the D (6 bases). The germline V gene has CDR1 SGHAT and CDR2 FQNNGV. This CDR3 region has 12 residues. Trimming took off 4 bases at V and 11 bases at J, with 15 bases between the two ends. CDR3 sequence reads: CASSSTGVVEYF. DNA for the CDR3: TGTGCCAGCAGCTCGACGGGAGTCGTGGAGTACTTC.

The rearrangement joins TRBV5-1 to TRBJ2-3; 9 bases line up with TRBD1. Trimming removed 0 bases from V and 1 base from J; junction bases left unmatched: 6. Germline V gene data show CDR1 as SGHRS and CDR2 as YFSETQ. CDR3 length: 17 amino acids. The CDR3 sequence: CASSLAVWDRGTDTQYF. DNA for the CDR3: TGCGCCAGCAGCTTGGCCGTCTGGGACAGGGGCACAGATACGCAGTATTTT.

On this clone: Different DNA sequences within this sample yield the same CDR3. This chain connects TRBV9 to TRBJ2-7; weak D call: TRBD2 (5 bases). Germline loops: CDR1 SGDLS, CDR2 YYNGEE. Between the trimmed V and J ends, which lost 2 bases and 3 bases, there was a span of 12 bases. This CDR3 comprises 14 residues. CDR3 region: CASSVGGPNYEQYF. The CDR3 DNA sequence: TGTGCCAGCAGCGTCGGAGGCCCGAACTACGAGCAGTACTTC. The entire variable domain, with the rest obtained from reference TRBV9 and TRBJ2-7, is as follows: DSGVTQTPKHLITATGQRVTLRCSPRSGDLSVYWYQQSLDQGLQFLIQYYNGEERAKGNILERFSAQQFPDLHSELNLSSLELGDSALYFCASSVGGPNYEQYFGPGTRLTVT.

The J gene is TRBJ2-1, the V gene TRBV28; possibly TRBD2 for D (5 bases). V dropped 1 base and J dropped 7 bases, with 14 bases sitting between them. Germline CDR1 reads MDHEN; CDR2 reads SYDVKM. This CDR3 comprises 15 residues. The CDR3 protein is CASSLSANTGNEQFF. CDR3 DNA: TGTGCCAGCAGTTTATCGGCCAACACGGGGAATGAGCAGTTCTTC.

V gene TRBV4-3 combines with J gene TRBJ2-2, with 8 positions matching TRBD2. Germline V lookup: CDR1 LGHNA, CDR2 YSLEER. Germline trimming cut 0 bases from V and 7 bases from J; bases unmatched to any gene: 10. CDR3 size: 17 residues. CDR3 nucleotides: TGCGCCAGCAGCCAAGAAATAAGGAGCGGGAGTGGCGGGGAGCTGTTTTTT. Translating gives CASSQEIRSGSGGELFF.

The CDR3 reads CASSVGGTLYGYTF. As DNA, the CDR3 is TGTGCCAGCAGCGTAGGGGGGACCCTATATGGCTACACCTTC. V is TRBV9 and J is TRBJ1-2, with TRBD1 as a possible D gene (5 bases). V lost 0 bases to trimming and J lost 5 bases, with 11 bases between them. Germline-derived CDR1 and CDR2 are SGDLS and YYNGEE. CDR3 size: 14 residues.